Below are 2 T cell receptor beta chains sequenced from a single sample in a study of blood T cell repertoires in COVID-19. Assay used: immunoSEQ multiplex PCR; TCRdb lists only in-frame clones, some missing. The sample carries about 130,000 clones, 85% to 90% recorded once. The sequenced material came from peripheral blood. These receptors came from an elderly man with active or convalescent COVID-19.

The gene calls are TRBV7-2 and TRBJ1-2; D is unresolved. Germline-derived CDR1 and CDR2 are SGHTA and FQGNSA. This CDR3 has 12 residues. Trimming removed 1 base at V and 7 bases at J, with 7 bases between. The CDR3 is CASSLELGGYTF. The CDR3 DNA follows: TGTGCCAGCAGCTTAGAGCTCGGTGGCTACACCTTC.

The gene calls are TRBV5-4 and TRBJ2-6, with a weak D call TRBD2 (5 bases). The CDR3 is 17 amino acids. The V gene lost 1 base and the J gene lost 0 bases, with 11 bases spanning the gap. Germline V gene data show CDR1 as SGHNT and CDR2 as YYREEE (reference sequence). The chain's CDR3 is CASSLRVGSSGANVLTF. The CDR3 nucleotides read TGTGCCAGCAGCTTGCGGGTTGGGAGCTCTGGGGCCAACGTCCTGACTTTC.